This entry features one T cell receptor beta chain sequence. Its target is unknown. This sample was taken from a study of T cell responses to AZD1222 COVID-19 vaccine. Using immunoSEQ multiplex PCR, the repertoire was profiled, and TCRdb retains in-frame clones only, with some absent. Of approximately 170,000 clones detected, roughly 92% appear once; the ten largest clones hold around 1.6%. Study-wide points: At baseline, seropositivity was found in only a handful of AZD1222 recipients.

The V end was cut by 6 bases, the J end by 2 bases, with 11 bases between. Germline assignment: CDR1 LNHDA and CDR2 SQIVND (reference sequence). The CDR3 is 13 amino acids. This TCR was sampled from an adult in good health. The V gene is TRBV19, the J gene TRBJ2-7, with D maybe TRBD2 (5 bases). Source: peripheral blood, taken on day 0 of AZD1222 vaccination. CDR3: CASSANGAYEQYF. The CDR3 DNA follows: TGTGCCAGTAGCGCTAACGGGGCCTACGAGCAGTACTTC.